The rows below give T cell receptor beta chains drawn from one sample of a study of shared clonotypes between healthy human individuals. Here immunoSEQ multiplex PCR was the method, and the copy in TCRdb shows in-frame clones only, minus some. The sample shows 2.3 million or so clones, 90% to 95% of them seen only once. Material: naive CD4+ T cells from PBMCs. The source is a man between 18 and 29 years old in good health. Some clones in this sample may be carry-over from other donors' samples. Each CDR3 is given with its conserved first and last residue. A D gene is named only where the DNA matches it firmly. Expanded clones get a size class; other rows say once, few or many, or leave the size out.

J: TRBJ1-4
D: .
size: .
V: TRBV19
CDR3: CASKRQDNEKLFF
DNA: TGTGCCAGTAAAAGGCAGGATAATGAAAAACTGTTTTTT

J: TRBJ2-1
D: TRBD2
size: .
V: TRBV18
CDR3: CASSLLAGSYNEQFF
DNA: TGTGCCAGCTCGCTACTAGCGGGGTCCTACAATGAGCAGTTCTTC

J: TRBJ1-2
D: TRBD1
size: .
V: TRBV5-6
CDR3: CASSHDRGPGGYTF
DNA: TGTGCCAGCAGCCATGACAGGGGACCAGGCGGCTACACCTTC

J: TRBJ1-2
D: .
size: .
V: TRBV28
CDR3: CASSLDSWGYTF
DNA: TGTGCCAGCAGTTTAGACTCCTGGGGCTACACCTTC

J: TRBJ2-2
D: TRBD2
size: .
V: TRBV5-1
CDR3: CASSFHRLAGGTGELFF
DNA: TGCGCCAGCAGCTTCCACCGACTAGCGGGAGGGACCGGGGAGCTGTTTTTT

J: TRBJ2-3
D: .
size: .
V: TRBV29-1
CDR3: CSVARGGSTDTQYF
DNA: TGCAGCGTTGCAAGAGGTGGTAGCACAGATACGCAGTATTTT

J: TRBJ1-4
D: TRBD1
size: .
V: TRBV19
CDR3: CASSTDRALNEKLFF
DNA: TGTGCCAGTAGTACCGACAGGGCCCTCAATGAAAAACTGTTTTTT

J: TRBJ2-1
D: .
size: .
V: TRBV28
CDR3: CASSVSGGGLDEQFF
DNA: TGTGCCAGCAGCGTAAGTGGCGGAGGCCTGGATGAGCAGTTCTTC

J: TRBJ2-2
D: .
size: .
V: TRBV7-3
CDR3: CASSLSAFANTGELFF
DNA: TGTGCCAGCAGTCTTTCAGCGTTCGCGAACACCGGGGAGCTGTTTTTT

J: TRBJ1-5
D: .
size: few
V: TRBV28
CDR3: CASRGSGQPQHF
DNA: TGTGCCAGCAGGGGGTCTGGGCAGCCCCAGCATTTT

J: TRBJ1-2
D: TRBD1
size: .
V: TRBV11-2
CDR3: CASSFIRGKNYGYTF
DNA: TGTGCCAGCAGCTTTATCAGGGGGAAGAACTATGGCTACACCTTC